This T cell receptor beta chain was captured in a study of monozygotic twins with inflammatory bowel disease. The CDR3 consists of 16 residues. TCRdb reprocessed the 5' RACE reads and keeps a single row for each CDR3 protein, giving no DNA. With more than 300,000 distinct CDR3 sequences in the sample, the ten largest clones hold 2.6%. The V and J genes are TRBV12-3 or TRBV12-4 and TRBJ2-7; with no DNA, the TCRdb D assignment of TRBD1 cannot be verified. Source material: blood. The source of this sequence is a human donor with ulcerative colitis or Crohn's disease, or a healthy co-twin of an affected twin (not recorded which). CDR3 region: CASSLLGAWSSYEQYF.